Below, 5 T cell receptor beta chains from the same sample are listed, as sequenced in a study of regulatory T cells in long-lasting Graves disease. Arm-PCR of CDR3 regions and iRepertoire HTBI primers were used to build TCR beta libraries. TCRdb used MiXCR to reprocess the multiplex PCR reads, holding one entry per CDR3 protein. The sample has 650,000 to 700,000 distinct CDR3 sequences; 25% to 35% are singletons. The time point was: persistent/refractory GD, antithyroid drugs over 5 years with positive TRAb. The TCR library was prepared using RNA isolated from PBMCs. This specimen consisted of peripheral blood mononuclear cells (PBMCs), obtained when the disease was refractory, from a patient treated with antithyroid drugs. Source of these receptors: a female donor with Graves disease.

This clonotype has a handful of counts. The chain is built from TRBV2 and TRBJ2-7, with 12 bases fitting TRBD2. Germline CDR1 reads SNHLY; CDR2 reads FYNNEI. The V segment lost 5 bases and the J segment 7 bases; nucleotides outside the gene matches: 12. The CDR3 covers 16 residues. CDR3 in amino acids: CASSLSSGRALGEQYF. The CDR3 DNA follows: TGTGCCAGCAGTTTGTCTAGCGGGAGGGCCCTCGGGGAGCAGTACTTC.

This clonotype was detected ten times or more. The V gene is TRBV28, the J gene TRBJ1-2; D might be TRBD1 (5 bases). The CDR3 has 15 amino acids. The V gene's germline CDR1 is MDHEN and CDR2 SYDVKM. V dropped 6 bases and J dropped 4 bases, with 18 bases sitting between them. The chain's CDR3 is CASRNPLGRSYGYTF. The CDR3 DNA follows: TGTGCCAGCAGAAACCCCCTGGGACGGTCCTATGGCTACACCTTC.

V is TRBV3-1 and J is TRBJ2-2, with TRBD2 matching 14 bases. Per the germline V gene, CDR1 is LGHDT and CDR2 is YNNKEL (reference sequence). This CDR3 has 17 residues. V lost 5 bases and J lost 7; bases outside the gene matches: 9. CDR3 sequence (DNA): TGTGCCAGCAGCGCGGGACTAGCGGGAGCCACCGACGGGGAGCTGTTTTTT. Protein product: CASSAGLAGATDGELFF. The full variable domain, with the rest looked up from reference TRBV3-1 and TRBJ2-2, is DTAVSQTPKYLVTQMGNDKSIKCEQNLGHDTMYWYKQDSKKFLKIMFSYNNKELIINETVPNRFSPKSPDKAHLNLHINSLELGDSAVYFCASSAGLAGATDGELFFGEGSRLTVL.

This clonotype showed up just a few times. This chain joins TRBV15 and TRBJ1-1; D gene ambiguous. This CDR3 region has 12 residues. CDR1 is LNHNV and CDR2 is YYDKDF in the germline V gene (reference sequence). V lost 0 bases, J lost 8 bases, and 7 bases lay in between. The CDR3 protein is CATSRDYWEAFF. CDR3 coding DNA: TGTGCCACCAGCAGAGATTATTGGGAAGCTTTCTTT.

The V and J genes are TRBV28 and TRBJ2-7; 13 bases agree with TRBD2. The length of the CDR3 is 15 residues. V dropped 6 bases and J dropped 4; count of bases not matched to a gene: 6. Germline lookup yields CDR1 MDHEN and CDR2 SYDVKM. The CDR3 DNA reads TGTGCCAGCAGCGCCGGGACTAGCGGGAATTACGAGCAGTACTTC. It yields the protein CASSAGTSGNYEQYF.